Presented here are 7 T cell receptor beta chains from one specimen sequenced in a study of technical replicates of blood from a handful of donors. Produced via immunoSEQ multiplex PCR; TCRdb's table is partial and in-frame only. The sample has tens of thousands of clones, 96% seen once. Material for sequencing was T cells isolated from PBMCs. These receptors were taken from a human donor in good health.

V usage is TRBV28 and J usage is TRBJ1-5; 10 bases line up with TRBD1. The V segment lost 6 bases and the J segment 6 bases; nucleotides outside the gene matches: 8. Germline V CDR1 and CDR2: MDHEN, SYDVKM. The CDR3 length is 15 residues. CDR3 sequence reads: CASRSTDRGAQPQHF. CDR3 DNA sequence: TGTGCCAGCAGGTCAACGGACAGGGGGGCTCAGCCCCAGCATTTT.

The chain combines TRBV6-5 with TRBJ2-7; D possibly corresponds to TRBD1 (5 bases). CDR1 and CDR2 (germline): MNHEY, SVGAGI. The CDR3 runs to 13 residues. Trimming pared 8 bases from V and 1 base from J, leaving 12 bases between. The CDR3, as DNA: TGTGCCAGCCTAGGGGCCCATTCCTACGAGCAGTACTTC. Translating gives CASLGAHSYEQYF.

The gene calls are TRBV18 and TRBJ1-2, with 7 bases lining up with TRBD1. Germline assignment: CDR1 KGHSH and CDR2 LQKENI. CDR3 length equals 13 residues. The ends lost 6 bases at V and 7 bases at J; junction bases unmatched: 8. The CDR3 sequence is CASSTGEMGGYTF. In DNA form, the CDR3 reads TGTGCCAGCTCTACAGGGGAAATGGGTGGCTACACCTTC.

This chain links TRBV10-1 with TRBJ2-1; 8 bases are a match to TRBD1. The germline V gene encodes CDR1 WNHNN and CDR2 SYGVQD (reference sequence). V dropped 5 bases and J dropped 5; count of bases not matched to a gene: 5. CDR3 size: 14 residues. The CDR3 DNA reads TGCGCCAGCAGTCCGGGACAGGAAAACAATGAGCAGTTCTTC. Its protein is CASSPGQENNEQFF.

V usage is TRBV9 and J usage is TRBJ2-2, with 7 positions matching TRBD2. J lost 5 bases, V lost 5 bases, and 3 bases had no gene match. The germline gives CDR1 SGDLS, CDR2 YYNGEE. This CDR3 region has 13 residues. This CDR3 is CASRAGETGELFF. The CDR3 coding sequence is TGTGCCAGCAGGGCGGGAGAGACCGGGGAGCTGTTTTTT. Looking up the rest from reference TRBV9 and TRBJ2-2 gives the full variable domain: DSGVTQTPKHLITATGQRVTLRCSPRSGDLSVYWYQQSLDQGLQFLIQYYNGEERAKGNILERFSAQQFPDLHSELNLSSLELGDSALYFCASRAGETGELFFGEGSRLTVL.

This clone appeared once. The J gene is TRBJ2-5, the V gene TRBV15, with no clear D. Germline V gene lookup returns CDR1 LNHNV and CDR2 YYDKDF (reference sequence). Between the trimmed V and J ends, which lost 3 bases and 2 bases, there was a span of 7 bases. CDR3 size: 13 residues. The CDR3 DNA follows: TGTGCCACCAGCAGGCGGCTTCAAGAGACCCAGTACTTC. Protein product: CATSRRLQETQYF.

The CDR3 region is CASSSLASGGNEQFF. DNA for the CDR3: TGTGCCAGCAGCAGTTTGGCTAGCGGGGGCAATGAGCAGTTCTTC. The chain has TRBV28 and TRBJ2-1; 10 nucleotides align to TRBD2. The ends lost 6 bases at V and 6 bases at J; junction bases unmatched: 8. This CDR3 has 15 amino acids. In germline, CDR1 is MDHEN, CDR2 SYDVKM.